The entry that follows covers one T cell receptor (beta chain) sequence. Its target is not known. Through a sample-barcoded 5' primer and a J-beta primer mix, a second PCR was run for roughly 6 to 11 cycles. Tags on each cDNA molecule came from a template-switch adaptor with 12 random nucleotides. There were at least 3 million CDR3-containing paired-end reads obtained from each sample. TCRdb re-analysed the 5' RACE reads in MiXCR, keeping a single row per CDR3 protein. The sample lists about 640,000 distinct CDR3 sequences; 45% to 65% were seen once. The data are from a study of blood T cells in healthy people across ages. Study outcomes and limitations: Strong correlation linked observed beta diversity and percent naive T cells.

The germline V gene has CDR1 SGHAT and CDR2 FQNNGV. This CDR3 has 15 residues. After removal of 5 bases from V and 0 bases from J, the junction contained 2 bases not matched to a gene. Sequencing was done on a sample of blood. The gene calls are TRBV11-2 and TRBJ2-2, with TRBD2 matching 8 bases. This clonotype was sampled from a man in his 60s in good health. The DNA for the CDR3 is TGTGCCAGCAGCCGACTAGCGTCGAACACCGGGGAGCTGTTTTTT. Translating gives CASSRLASNTGELFF.